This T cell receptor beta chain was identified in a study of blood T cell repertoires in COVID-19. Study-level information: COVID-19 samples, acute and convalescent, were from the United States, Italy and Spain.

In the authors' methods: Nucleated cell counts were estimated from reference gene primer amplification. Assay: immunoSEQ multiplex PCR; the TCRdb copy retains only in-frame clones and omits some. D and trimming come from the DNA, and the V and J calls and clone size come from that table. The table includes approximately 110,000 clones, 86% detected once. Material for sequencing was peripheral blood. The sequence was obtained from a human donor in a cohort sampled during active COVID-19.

CDR3 amino acids: CASTGAQGAEGQYF. The CDR3 DNA reads TGTGCCAGCACCGGGGCACAGGGGGCAGAAGGGCAGTACTTC. The chain couples TRBV9 to TRBJ2-7; 9 bases fit TRBD1. CDR1 is SGDLS and CDR2 is YYNGEE in the germline V gene. With 6 bases clipped from V and 9 bases from J, the junction kept 13 bases outside the gene matches. CDR3 length: 14 residues.